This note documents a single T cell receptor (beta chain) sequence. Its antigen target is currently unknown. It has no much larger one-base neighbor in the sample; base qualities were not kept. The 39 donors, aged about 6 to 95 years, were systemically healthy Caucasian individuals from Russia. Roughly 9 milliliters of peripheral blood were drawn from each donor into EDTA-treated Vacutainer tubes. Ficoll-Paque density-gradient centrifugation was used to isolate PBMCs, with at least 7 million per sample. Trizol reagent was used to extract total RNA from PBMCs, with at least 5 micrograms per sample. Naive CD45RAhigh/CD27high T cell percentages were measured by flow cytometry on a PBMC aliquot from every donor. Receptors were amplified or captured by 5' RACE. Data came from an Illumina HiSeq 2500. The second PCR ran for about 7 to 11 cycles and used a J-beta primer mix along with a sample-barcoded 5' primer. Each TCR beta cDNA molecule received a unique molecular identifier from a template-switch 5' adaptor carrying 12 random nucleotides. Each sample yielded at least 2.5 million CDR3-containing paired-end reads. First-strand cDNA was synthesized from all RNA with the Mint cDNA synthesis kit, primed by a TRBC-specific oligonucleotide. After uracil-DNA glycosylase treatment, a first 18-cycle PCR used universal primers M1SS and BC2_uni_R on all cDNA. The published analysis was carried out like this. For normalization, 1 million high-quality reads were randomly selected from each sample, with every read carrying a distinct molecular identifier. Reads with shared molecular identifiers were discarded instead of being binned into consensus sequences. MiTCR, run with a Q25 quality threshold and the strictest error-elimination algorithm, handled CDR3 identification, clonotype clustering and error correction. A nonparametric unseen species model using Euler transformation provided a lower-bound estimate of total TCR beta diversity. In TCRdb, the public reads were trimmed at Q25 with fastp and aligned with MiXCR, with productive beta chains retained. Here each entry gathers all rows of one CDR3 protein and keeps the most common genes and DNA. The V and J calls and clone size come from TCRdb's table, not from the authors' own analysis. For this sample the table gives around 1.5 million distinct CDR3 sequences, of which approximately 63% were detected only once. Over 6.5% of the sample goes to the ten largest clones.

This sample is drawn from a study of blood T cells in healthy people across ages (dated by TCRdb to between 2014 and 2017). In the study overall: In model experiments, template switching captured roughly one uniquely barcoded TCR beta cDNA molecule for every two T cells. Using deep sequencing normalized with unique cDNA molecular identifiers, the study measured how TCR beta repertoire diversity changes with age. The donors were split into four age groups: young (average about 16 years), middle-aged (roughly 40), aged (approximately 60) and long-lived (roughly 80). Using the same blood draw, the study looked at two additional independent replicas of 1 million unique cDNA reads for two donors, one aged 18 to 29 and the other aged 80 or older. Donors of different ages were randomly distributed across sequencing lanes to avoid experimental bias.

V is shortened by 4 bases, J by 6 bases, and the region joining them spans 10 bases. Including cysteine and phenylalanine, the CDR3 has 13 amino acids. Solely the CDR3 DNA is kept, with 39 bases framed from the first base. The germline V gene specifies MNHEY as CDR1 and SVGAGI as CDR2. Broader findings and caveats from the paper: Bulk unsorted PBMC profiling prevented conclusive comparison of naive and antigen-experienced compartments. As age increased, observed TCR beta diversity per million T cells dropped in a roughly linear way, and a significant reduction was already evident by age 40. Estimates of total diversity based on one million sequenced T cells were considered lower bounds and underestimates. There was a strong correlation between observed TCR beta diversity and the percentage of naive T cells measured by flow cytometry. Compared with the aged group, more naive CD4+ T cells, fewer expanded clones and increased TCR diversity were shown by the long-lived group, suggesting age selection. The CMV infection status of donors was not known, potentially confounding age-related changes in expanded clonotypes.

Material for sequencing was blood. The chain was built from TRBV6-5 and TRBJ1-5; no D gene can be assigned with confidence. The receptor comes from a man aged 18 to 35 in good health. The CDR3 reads CASSSTRTQPQHF. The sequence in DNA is TGTGCCAGCAGTTCGACGAGAACTCAGCCCCAGCATTTT.